This T cell receptor beta chain was obtained from a study of a mutant IDH1 vaccine in newly diagnosed glioma. Study-wide context: Vaccine administration was initiated 4-6 weeks following radiotherapy alone, or with temozolomide cycles. Before enrollment, patients got radiotherapy alone, temozolomide alone, or mostly the combination.

Study results and limitations: Pseudoprogression appeared independent of alterations in top peripheral clonotypes.

TCRdb's table, derived via immunoSEQ multiplex PCR, lists solely in-frame clones and lacks some. There are approximately 50,000 clones in the sample; over 60% occur only once, and less than 5.5% lies in the top ten. Regarding time point: week 47, end of study. In the vaccine, a single dose held 300 ug of the mutant IDH1 20-mer peptide, along with topical imiquimod. Scheduled for weeks 1, 3, 5, 7, 11, 15, 19 and 23, eight vaccinations were given to patients. Note on this clone: The target antigen is unknown.

This receptor was obtained from a woman aged 40 to 50 with glioma. Some clones in this sample may be carry-over from other donors' samples. Sequenced here: PBMCs, sampled from a glioma patient whose treatment included an IDH1 peptide vaccine.

CDR3 amino acids: CASSQDWAGGGYEQYF. The CDR3 DNA reads TGCGCCAGCAGCCAAGATTGGGCAGGCGGAGGCTACGAGCAGTACTTC. The rearrangement uses TRBV4-1 and TRBJ2-7, with a tentative D call TRBD2 (5 bases). The CDR3 spans 16 residues. Germline V gene sequence: CDR1 MGHRA, CDR2 YSYEKL. V dropped 0 bases and J dropped 3 bases, with 15 bases sitting between them.